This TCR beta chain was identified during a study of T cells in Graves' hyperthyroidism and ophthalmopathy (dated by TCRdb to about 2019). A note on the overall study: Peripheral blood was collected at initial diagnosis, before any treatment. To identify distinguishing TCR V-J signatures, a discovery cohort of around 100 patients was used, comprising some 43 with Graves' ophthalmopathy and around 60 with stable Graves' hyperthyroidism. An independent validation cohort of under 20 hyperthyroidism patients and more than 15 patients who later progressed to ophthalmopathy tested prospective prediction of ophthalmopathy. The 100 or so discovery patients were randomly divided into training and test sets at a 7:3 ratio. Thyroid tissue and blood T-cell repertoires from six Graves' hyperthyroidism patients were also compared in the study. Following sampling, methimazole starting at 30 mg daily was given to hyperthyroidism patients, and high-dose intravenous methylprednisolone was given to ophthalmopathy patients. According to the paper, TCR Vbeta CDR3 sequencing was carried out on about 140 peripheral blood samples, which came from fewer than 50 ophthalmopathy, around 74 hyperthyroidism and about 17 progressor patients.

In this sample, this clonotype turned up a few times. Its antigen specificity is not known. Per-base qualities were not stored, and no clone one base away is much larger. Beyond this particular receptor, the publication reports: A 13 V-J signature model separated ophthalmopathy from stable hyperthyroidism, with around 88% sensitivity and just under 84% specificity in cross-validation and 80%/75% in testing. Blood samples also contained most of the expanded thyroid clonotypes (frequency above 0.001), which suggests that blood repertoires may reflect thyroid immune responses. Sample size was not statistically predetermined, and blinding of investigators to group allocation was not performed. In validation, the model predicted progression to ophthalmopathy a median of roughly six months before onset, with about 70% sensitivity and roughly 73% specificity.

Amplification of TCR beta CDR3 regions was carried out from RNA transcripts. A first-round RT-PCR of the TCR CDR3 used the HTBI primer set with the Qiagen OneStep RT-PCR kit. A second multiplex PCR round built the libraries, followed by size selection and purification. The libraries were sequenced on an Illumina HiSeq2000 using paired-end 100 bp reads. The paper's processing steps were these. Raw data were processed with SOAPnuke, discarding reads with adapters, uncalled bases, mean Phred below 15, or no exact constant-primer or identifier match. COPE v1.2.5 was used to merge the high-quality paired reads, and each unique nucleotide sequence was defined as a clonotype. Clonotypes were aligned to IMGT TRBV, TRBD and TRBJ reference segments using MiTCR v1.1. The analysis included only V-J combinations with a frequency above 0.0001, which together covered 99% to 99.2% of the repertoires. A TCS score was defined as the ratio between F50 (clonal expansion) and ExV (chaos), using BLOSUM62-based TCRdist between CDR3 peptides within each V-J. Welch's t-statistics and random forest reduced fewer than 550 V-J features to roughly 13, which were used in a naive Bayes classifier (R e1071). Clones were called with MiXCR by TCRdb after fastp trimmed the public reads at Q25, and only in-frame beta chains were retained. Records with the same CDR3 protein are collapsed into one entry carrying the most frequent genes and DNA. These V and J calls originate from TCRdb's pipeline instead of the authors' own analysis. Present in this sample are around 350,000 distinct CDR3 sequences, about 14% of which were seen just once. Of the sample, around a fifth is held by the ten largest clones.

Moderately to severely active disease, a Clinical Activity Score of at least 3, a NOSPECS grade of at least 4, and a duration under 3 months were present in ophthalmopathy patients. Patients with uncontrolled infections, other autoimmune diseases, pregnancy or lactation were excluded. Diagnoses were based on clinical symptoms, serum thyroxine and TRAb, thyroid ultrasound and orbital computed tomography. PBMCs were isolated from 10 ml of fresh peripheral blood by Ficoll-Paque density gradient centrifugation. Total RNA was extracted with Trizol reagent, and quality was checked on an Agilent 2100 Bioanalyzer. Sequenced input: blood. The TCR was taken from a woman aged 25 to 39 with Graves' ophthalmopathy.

The encoded CDR3 is CASSYRVLSGTDTQYF. The sequenced DNA: TGTGCCAGCAGTTATAGGGTCCTGTCTGGCACAGATACGCAGTATTTT. This chain joins TRBV6-5 to TRBJ2-3, with no confident D gene call. V is cut by 3 bases and J by 1 base, and the space between the germline ends is 14 bases. The germline V gene gives CDR1 as MNHEY and CDR2 as SVGAGI. Including the terminal cysteine and phenylalanine, the CDR3 comprises 16 residues. The CDR3 DNA has 48 bases and is translated from base 1.